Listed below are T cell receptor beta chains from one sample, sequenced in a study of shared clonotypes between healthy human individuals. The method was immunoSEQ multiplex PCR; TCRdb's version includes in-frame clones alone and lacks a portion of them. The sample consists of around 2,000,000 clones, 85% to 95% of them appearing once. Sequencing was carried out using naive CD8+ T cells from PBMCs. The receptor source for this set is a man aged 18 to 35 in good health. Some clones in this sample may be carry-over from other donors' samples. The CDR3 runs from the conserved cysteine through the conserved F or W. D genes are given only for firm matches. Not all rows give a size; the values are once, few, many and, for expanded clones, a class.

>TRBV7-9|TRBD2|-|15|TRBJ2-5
TGTGCCAGCAGCCTACTAGCGGGAGGGCCGGAGACCCAGTACTTC
CASSLLAGGPETQYF
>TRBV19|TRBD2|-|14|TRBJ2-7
TGTGCCAGTAGTCTAGCGGGACCCTCCTACGAGCAGTACTTC
CASSLAGPSYEQYF
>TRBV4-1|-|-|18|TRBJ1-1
TGCGCCAGCAGCCAAGATGAGAGGGGCTTAAGGATGAACACTGAAGCTTTCTTT
CASSQDERGLRMNTEAFF
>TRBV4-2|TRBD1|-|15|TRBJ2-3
TGTGCCAGCAGCCAACCGGGACAGGGGAAAGATACGCAGTATTTT
CASSQPGQGKDTQYF
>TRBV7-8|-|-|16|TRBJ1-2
TGTGCCAGCAGCTGGGGGAGGGGCCCTGATGACTATGGCTACACCTTC
CASSWGRGPDDYGYTF
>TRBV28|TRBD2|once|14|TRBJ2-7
TGTGCCAGCAGTTTTGCGGGAGGGCCGCATGAGCAGTACTTC
CASSFAGGPHEQYF
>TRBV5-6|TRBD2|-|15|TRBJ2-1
TGTGCCAGCAGCTTGGTCGGTAGCGGGAGGGTCGAGCAGTTCTTC
CASSLVGSGRVEQFF
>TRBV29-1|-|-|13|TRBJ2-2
TGCAGCGTTGAACCCGAGGCCCCCGGGGAGCTGTTTTTT
CSVEPEAPGELFF
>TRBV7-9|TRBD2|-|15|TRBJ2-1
TGTGCCAGCAGATCCGGGACTAGCATTGTAAATGAGCAGTTCTTC
CASRSGTSIVNEQFF
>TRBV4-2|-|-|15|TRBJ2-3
TGTGCCAGCAGCCAAGTGGTCGGGATCACAGATACGCAGTATTTT
CASSQVVGITDTQYF
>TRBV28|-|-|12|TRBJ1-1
TGTGCCAGCAGTCGCCTGAACACTGAAGCTTTCTTT
CASSRLNTEAFF
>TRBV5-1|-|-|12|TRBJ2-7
TGCGCCAGCGGAGGGAGCTCCTACGAGCAGTACTTC
CASGGSSYEQYF
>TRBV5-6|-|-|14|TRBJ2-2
TGTGCCAGCAGCTTGGCTCCCCTAGCGGGGGAGCTGTTTTTT
CASSLAPLAGELFF
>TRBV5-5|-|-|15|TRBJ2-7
TGTGCCAGCAGCAAAAGACAGAGTCAATACTACGAGCAGTACTTC
CASSKRQSQYYEQYF
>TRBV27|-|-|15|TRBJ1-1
TGTGCCAGCAGTTTATTCCCTCTGGTGAACACTGAAGCTTTCTTT
CASSLFPLVNTEAFF
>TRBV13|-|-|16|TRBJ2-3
TGTGCCAGCAGCACGGCCGCACAAGTTAGCACAGATACGCAGTATTTT
CASSTAAQVSTDTQYF
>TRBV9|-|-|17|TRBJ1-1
TGTGCCAGCAGCGCCCGGGACACCGGAGGCGGGAACACTGAAGCTTTCTTT
CASSARDTGGGNTEAFF
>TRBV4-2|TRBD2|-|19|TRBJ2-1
TGTGCCAGCAGCCACCCCACCGAGGCGGGAGGCAGCTCCTACAATGAGCAGTTCTTC
CASSHPTEAGGSSYNEQFF
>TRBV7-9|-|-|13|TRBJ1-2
TGTGCCAGCAGCTTAGCAGGTTCTCGTGGCTACACCTTC
CASSLAGSRGYTF
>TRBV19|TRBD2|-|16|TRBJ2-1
TGTGCCAGTAGTATATCTAGCGGGAGGCTATGGGGTGAGCAGTTCTTC
CASSISSGRLWGEQFF
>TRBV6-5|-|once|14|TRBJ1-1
TGTGCCAGCAGTCACAGGAACATGAACACTGAAGCTTTCTTT
CASSHRNMNTEAFF
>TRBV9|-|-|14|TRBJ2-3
TGTGCCAGCAGCGTCGGGGATAGCACAGATACGCAGTATTTT
CASSVGDSTDTQYF
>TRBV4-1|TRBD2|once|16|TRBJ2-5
TGCGCCAGCAGCCGCCTACTAGCGGGAGAAAGGGAGACCCAGTACTTC
CASSRLLAGERETQYF
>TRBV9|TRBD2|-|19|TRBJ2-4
TGTGCCAGCAGCGTAGGAGGGACTAGCGGGAGCGTGGGCAAAAACATTCAGTACTTC
CASSVGGTSGSVGKNIQYF
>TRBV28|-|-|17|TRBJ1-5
TGTGCCAGCAGTTTGTTGGCAGGGGCGGGCGGCAATCAGCCCCAGCATTTT
CASSLLAGAGGNQPQHF
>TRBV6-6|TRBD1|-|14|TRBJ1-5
TGTGCCAGCAGCCACAGGGGAGGGCATCAGCCCCAGCATTTT
CASSHRGGHQPQHF
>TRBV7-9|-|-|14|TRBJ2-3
TGTGCCAGCAGCTTACGCACCTTCACAGATACGCAGTATTTT
CASSLRTFTDTQYF
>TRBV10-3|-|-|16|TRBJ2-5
TGTGCCATCAGAGAGCCGCGAGGGGAAGGTGTGGAGACCCAGTACTTC
CAIREPRGEGVETQYF
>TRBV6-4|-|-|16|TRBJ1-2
TGTGCCAGCAGTGCCATCCCCGGGACGTATAACTATGGCTACACCTTC
CASSAIPGTYNYGYTF
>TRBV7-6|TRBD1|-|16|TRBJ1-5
TGTGCCAGCAGCTTAGCGGGGGCAGGGGGTGTACCGACCCAGCATTTT
CASSLAGAGGVPTQHF
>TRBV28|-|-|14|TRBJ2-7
TGTGCCAGCAGTTTGAGTCTTCAGGGCTACGAGCAGTACTTC
CASSLSLQGYEQYF
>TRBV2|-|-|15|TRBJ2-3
TGTGCCAGCAGTGAAAGGGGGGGGCGGGCAGATACGCAGTATTTT
CASSERGGRADTQYF
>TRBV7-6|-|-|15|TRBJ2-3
TGTGCCAGCAGCCTGGGGCGGACTAGCACAGATACGCAGTATTTT
CASSLGRTSTDTQYF
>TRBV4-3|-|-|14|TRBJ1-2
TGCGCCAGCAGCCGTCAATCAGCTAACTATGGCTACACCTTC
CASSRQSANYGYTF
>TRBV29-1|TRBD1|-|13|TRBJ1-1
TGCAGCGCTAGACAGGGGCCCCGTGGGGAAGCTTTCTTT
CSARQGPRGEAFF
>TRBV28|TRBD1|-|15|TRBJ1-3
TGTGCCAGCAGTTTCCCACAGGGGTACGGAAACACCATATATTTT
CASSFPQGYGNTIYF
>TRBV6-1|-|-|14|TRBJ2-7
TGTGCCAGCAGTGACAGAGCGCCCTTCTACGAGCAGTACTTC
CASSDRAPFYEQYF
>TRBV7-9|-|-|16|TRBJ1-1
TGTGCCAGCAGCTTAGTCTCGGGACATCTTAACACTGAAGCTTTCTTT
CASSLVSGHLNTEAFF
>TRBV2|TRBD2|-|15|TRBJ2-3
TGTGCCAGCAGTGATTTGAGCGGGAACACAGATACGCAGTATTTT
CASSDLSGNTDTQYF
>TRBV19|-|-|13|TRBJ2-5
TGTGCCAGTCCTCTTGAGGGGTGGGAGACCCAGTACTTC
CASPLEGWETQYF
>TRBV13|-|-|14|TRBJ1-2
TGTGCCAGCAGCTTTACAGGAGAATTACATGGCTACACCTTC
CASSFTGELHGYTF
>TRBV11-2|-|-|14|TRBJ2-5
TGTGCCAGCAGCCTAGGGGCAGGCTGGGAGACCCAGTACTTC
CASSLGAGWETQYF
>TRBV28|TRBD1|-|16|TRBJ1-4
TGTGCCAGCAGTCCCTCTGGTGGGACAGGGCGGGAAAAACTGTTTTTT
CASSPSGGTGREKLFF
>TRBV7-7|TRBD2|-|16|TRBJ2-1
TGTGCCAGCAGCTTAAACGGGGGGAGCTCCTACAATGAGCAGTTCTTC
CASSLNGGSSYNEQFF
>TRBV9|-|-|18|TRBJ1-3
TGTGCCAGCAGCGCAAGCGTCTCCACCGTAAACTCTGGAAACACCATATATTTT
CASSASVSTVNSGNTIYF
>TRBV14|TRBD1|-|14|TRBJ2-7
TGTGCCAGCAGCCAAGTTCAGGGGGCTATCGAGCAGTACTTC
CASSQVQGAIEQYF
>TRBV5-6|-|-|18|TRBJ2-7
TGTGCCAGCAGCTTGGGCGCCTCTAGCTTCCTGAGCTCCTACGAGCAGTACTTC
CASSLGASSFLSSYEQYF
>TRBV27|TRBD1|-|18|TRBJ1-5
TGTGCCAGCAGTTTATATTGGGGGGGACAGGGGGCCGATCAGCCCCAGCATTTT
CASSLYWGGQGADQPQHF
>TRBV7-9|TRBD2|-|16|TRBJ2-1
TGTGCCAGCAGCTTAGCGGCGGGAGGCCCTCACAATGAGCAGTTCTTC
CASSLAAGGPHNEQFF
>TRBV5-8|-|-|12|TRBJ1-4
TGTGCCAGCAGCTCGGACGTAACGGAACTGTTTTTT
CASSSDVTELFF
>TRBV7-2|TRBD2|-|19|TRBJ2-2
TGTGCCAGCAGCTTATGGTCCGGACTAGCGGGAGGGCCGGCCGGGGAGCTGTTTTTT
CASSLWSGLAGGPAGELFF
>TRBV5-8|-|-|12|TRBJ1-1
TGTGCCAGCAGCCCCGAGGTGACTGAAGCTTTCTTT
CASSPEVTEAFF
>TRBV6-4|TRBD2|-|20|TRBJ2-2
TGTGCCAGCAACCTAGAGGGGTTTGTCCGGGCGGGAGCGAACACCGGGGAGCTGTTTTTT
CASNLEGFVRAGANTGELFF
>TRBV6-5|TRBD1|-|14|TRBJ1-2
TGTGCCAGCAGTTACGGGGGGACAGGCTATGGCTACACCTTC
CASSYGGTGYGYTF